The clone carrying this TCR beta chain came up many times. The antigen remains undetermined. The data derive from a study of blood T cells in healthy people across ages. Findings and caveats of the study: While age rose, TCR beta diversity per million T cells dropped in a roughly linear way.

PCR was performed a second time for about 7 to 12 cycles using a sample-barcoded 5' primer and a J-beta primer mix. The template-switch adaptor was a 5' adaptor with 12 random nucleotides. It tagged each cDNA molecule. Each CDR3 protein is one row after TCRdb ran MiXCR on the 5' RACE reads. The sample lists over 600,000 distinct CDR3 sequences, around 45% occurring once. Trimming left V 6 bases short and J 5 bases short, with 16 bases between. Per the germline V gene, CDR1 is KGHSH and CDR2 is LQKENI. The CDR3 totals 14 residues. The clonotype was recovered from a man older than 75 in good health. The chain couples TRBV18 to TRBJ1-1, with a weak D call TRBD1 (5 bases). The sample taken for sequencing was blood. Here the CDR3 reads CASSQGRVGTEAFF. Written as DNA, the CDR3 is TGTGCCAGCTCGCAGGGACGCGTAGGGACTGAAGCTTTCTTT.